The 32 T cell receptor beta chains in this list originate from one sample, sequenced in a study of shared clonotypes between healthy human individuals (dated by TCRdb to 2020 to 2022). Library preparation employed the immunoSEQ multiplex PCR assay. The immuneACCESS repertoire file appears here via TCRdb, limited to in-frame rearrangements. These files lack a portion of the clones; in checked studies, under half of the deficit traces to unresolved V genes, and the cause of the others is not known. Present in this sample are around 95,000 clones, around 43% of which were seen just once. About 14% of the sample goes to the ten largest clones. The sample consisted of PBMCs. All receptors derive from a woman between 40 and 55 years old in good health. Some clones in this sample may be carry-over from other donors' samples.

The chain carries TRBV10-3 and TRBJ2-3, with D uncertain. The length of the CDR3 is 11 residues. Trimming removed 6 bases from V and 0 bases from J, with 1 base in between. Germline-derived CDR1 and CDR2 are ENHRY and SYGVKD. As DNA, the CDR3 is TGTGCCATCAGCAGCACAGATACGCAGTATTTT. Translated: CAISSTDTQYF.

About this clone itself: Being one base from a much bigger clone, this may be a read error. Other nucleotide sequences in the sample specify the same CDR3. The chain carries TRBV7-9 and TRBJ2-1; 7 nucleotides match TRBD2. Germline loops: CDR1 SEHNR, CDR2 FQNEAQ (reference sequence). With V trimmed by 5 bases and J by 4 bases, 11 bases remained unmatched. CDR3 size: 16 residues. The CDR3 sequence is CASSPRGGSSYNEQFF. The CDR3 DNA sequence: TGTGCCAGCAGCCCCCGGGGCGGGAGCTCTTACAATGAGCAGTTCTTC.

The genes are TRBV7-9 and TRBJ2-7, with D perhaps matching TRBD1 (6 bases). Trimming cost V 2 bases and J 2 bases, with 25 bases left between them. Germline V gene data show CDR1 as SEHNR and CDR2 as FQNEAQ (reference sequence). This CDR3 is 19 amino acids long. This CDR3 is CASSLFAVAGDIRPYEQYF. DNA of the CDR3: TGTGCCAGCAGCTTATTCGCGGTGGCAGGGGACATCCGACCCTACGAGCAGTACTTC.

This clone was observed at least ten times. J is TRBJ2-1 and V is TRBV5-6; D not certain. V was clipped by 4 bases and J by 8 bases, with 22 bases between them. The CDR3 is made up of 16 amino acids. Germline CDR1 reads SGHDT; CDR2 reads YYEEEE. CDR3: CASSIRRNLSPYEQFF. The CDR3 nucleotides read TGTGCCAGCAGCATACGCAGGAACCTCTCTCCTTATGAGCAGTTCTTC.

This clone was counted ten times or more. J is TRBJ1-5 and V is TRBV10-3, with TRBD1 identical over 7 bases. Trimming at V came to 5 bases and at J to 5 bases, leaving 3 bases not matched to a gene. The CDR3 contains 13 residues. Germline V gene data show CDR1 as ENHRY and CDR2 as SYGVKD. CDR3 in amino acids: CAISTGADQPQHF. CDR3 coding DNA: TGTGCCATCAGTACAGGGGCTGATCAGCCCCAGCATTTT.

The J gene is TRBJ2-7, the V gene TRBV7-2; D is undetermined. The CDR3 sequence is 11 residues long. The germline gives CDR1 SGHTA, CDR2 FQGNSA. Trimming took 1 base from V and 5 from J, leaving 3 bases between them. CDR3 region: CASSLVHEQYF. The DNA for the CDR3 is TGTGCCAGCAGCTTAGTCCACGAGCAGTACTTC.

This clone was seen once. The chain is built from TRBV28 and TRBJ2-5, with 9 bases matching TRBD2. The J call is uncertain, as TRBJ2-7 better fits the DNA end. CDR3 length equals 15 residues. Looked up from germline, CDR1 is MDHEN and CDR2 is SYDVKM. This CDR3 reads CASSHNSGSVYEQYF. CDR3 coding DNA: TGTGCCAGCAGTCACAATAGCGGGAGTGTGTACGAGCAGTACTTC.

This clone was picked up a small number of times. The J gene is TRBJ2-7, the V gene TRBV28, with D possibly TRBD1 on 6 matching bases. The germline gives CDR1 MDHEN, CDR2 SYDVKM. V lost 5 bases and J 0 bases, leaving 14 bases between the germline ends. The CDR3 loop spans 15 amino acids. The CDR3 DNA is TGTGCCAGCAGTGTACAGGGCAGAAGCTCCTACGAGCAGTACTTC. Translated, it gives CASSVQGRSSYEQYF. The full variable domain, completed using reference TRBV28 and TRBJ2-7, is DVKVTQSSRYLVKRTGEKVFLECVQDMDHENMFWYRQDPGLGLRLIYFSYDVKMKEKGDIPEGYSVSREKKERFSLILESASTNQTSMYLCASSVQGRSSYEQYFGPGTRLTVT.

This chain links TRBV30 with TRBJ1-1, with 7 bases matching TRBD1. The length of the CDR3 is 13 residues. Germline CDR1 is GTSNPN and CDR2 is SVGIG (reference sequence). J gave up 4 bases and V 3 bases, and 5 bases lay outside the gene matches. CDR3 residues: CAWRGGQLTEAFF. The CDR3 region has the DNA TGTGCCTGGAGGGGGGGACAGCTCACTGAAGCTTTCTTT.

J is TRBJ2-7 and V is TRBV29-1; TRBD2 aligns across 9 bases. Trimming at V came to 6 bases and at J to 3 bases, leaving 6 bases not matched to a gene. The CDR3 loop spans 13 amino acids. The germline gives CDR1 SQVTM, CDR2 ANQGSEA. The CDR3 DNA reads as TGCAGCGTAGCTAGCGGGGCCAACTACGAGCAGTACTTC. Protein: CSVASGANYEQYF.

In its sample, this clone was seen once. A much larger clone is a single base away; this may be a read error. The chain has TRBV27 and TRBJ1-2; D is ambiguous. In germline, CDR1 is MNHEY, CDR2 SMNVEV (reference sequence). V was trimmed by 5 bases and J by 9 bases, leaving 16 bases between them. The CDR3 runs to 13 residues. In nucleotides, the CDR3 is TGTGCCAGCAGTCCCTTTATGACCTGGCGCTACACCTTC. This codes for CASSPFMTWRYTF.

There are many counts of this clone. The chain employs TRBV6-4 and TRBJ2-5, with unresolved D. There are 13 residues in the CDR3. The germline V gene encodes CDR1 MRHNA and CDR2 SNTAGT. Trimming stripped 9 bases from V and 5 bases from J, with 16 bases between. CDR3 nucleotide sequence: TGTGCCAGAGGCCCCGGCGTGGGGGAGACCCAGTACTTC. Its protein product is CARGPGVGETQYF.

This chain uses TRBV18 with TRBJ1-4; unclear D gene. The CDR3 loop spans 13 amino acids. Trimming shortened V by 5 bases and J by 0 bases, and 4 bases separated the two germline ends. Germline CDR1 and CDR2: KGHSH and LQKENI. The CDR3 DNA is TGTGCCAGCTCATCATCAACTAATGAAAAACTGTTTTTT. Its translation: CASSSSTNEKLFF.

The J gene is TRBJ1-2, the V gene TRBV7-3; D is unclear. Germline V gene lookup returns CDR1 SGHTA and CDR2 FQGTGA. V lost 5 bases and J 4 bases, leaving 14 bases between the germline ends. This CDR3 has 14 amino acids. In DNA, the CDR3 is TGTGCCAGCAGCCCTTCAGGACGAGGCTATGGCTACACCTTC. Encoded protein: CASSPSGRGYGYTF.

The sample holds many counts of this clone. The V and J genes are TRBV6-5 and TRBJ2-7; a possible D gene is TRBD2 (5 bases). Between the trimmed V and J ends, which lost 4 bases and 5 bases, there was a span of 21 bases. This CDR3 contains 16 residues. Germline values: CDR1 MNHEY, CDR2 SVGAGI. The CDR3 bases are TGTGCCAGCAGTTCTCGATGGACTCCCCTGGTAGACGAGCAGTACTTC. It codes for CASSSRWTPLVDEQYF.

This clone was picked up many times. The same CDR3 arises from other DNA sequences in this sample as well. The chain couples TRBV28 to TRBJ2-3; 11 nucleotides align to TRBD2. J gave up 2 bases and V 8 bases, and 6 bases lay outside the gene matches. From germline, CDR1 is MDHEN and CDR2 SYDVKM. There are 15 residues in the CDR3. Here the CDR3 DNA reads TGTGCCAGCTCAGGACTAGCGGGTTCCACAGATACGCAGTATTTT. This gives the protein CASSGLAGSTDTQYF.

Details on this clone: This may stem from a read error, because a much larger clone lies one nucleotide away. Other nucleotide sequences in the sample specify the same CDR3. V is TRBV2 and J is TRBJ1-2, with TRBD1 matching 12 bases. The CDR3 sequence is 19 residues long. Germline V CDR1 and CDR2: SNHLY, FYNNEI. In DNA, the CDR3 is TGTGCTAGCAGTCGGATTACAAAAGGGACAGGGGGCGCAAAAATCGTCTACACCTTC. It translates to CASSRITKGTGGAKIVYTF.

The rearrangement uses TRBV28 and TRBJ1-2; D ambiguous. CDR1 MDHEN and CDR2 SYDVKM come from the germline V gene. The CDR3 extends over 12 amino acids. V was shortened by 3 bases and J by 8 bases, with 10 bases between the two germline ends. The CDR3 sequence: CASSFGEGGYTF. For the CDR3, the DNA is TGTGCCAGCAGTTTTGGGGAGGGCGGCTACACCTTC.

On this clone: This likely came from a read error, as a far larger clone is one base away. The V gene is TRBV9, the J gene TRBJ1-2; 7 bases map to TRBD1. Per the germline V gene, CDR1 is SGDLS and CDR2 is YYNGEE. The CDR3 totals 14 residues. Trimming removed 4 bases from V and 3 bases from J; junction bases left unmatched: 6. The CDR3 sequence is CASSTRQGDYGYTF. DNA for the CDR3: TGTGCCAGCAGCACTCGACAGGGAGACTATGGCTACACCTTC.

This clone was detected many times. The chain uses TRBV4-3 and TRBJ1-5; D ambiguous. Trimming pared 1 base from V and 3 bases from J, leaving 13 bases between. The CDR3 runs 16 residues. Germline values: CDR1 LGHNA, CDR2 YSLEER. DNA for the CDR3: TGCGCCAGCAGCCAAGGTTGGAACGGAGTCAATCAGCCCCAGCATTTT. The encoded protein is CASSQGWNGVNQPQHF.

This clone was found many times. V and J are TRBV9 and TRBJ1-4; D is uncertain. In germline, CDR1 is SGDLS, CDR2 YYNGEE. With 0 bases removed from V and 7 bases from J, the gap between germline ends came to 16 bases. The CDR3 length is 16 residues. This chain's CDR3 is CASSVGGMFLSEKLFF. Here the CDR3 DNA reads TGTGCCAGCAGCGTAGGAGGGATGTTCCTAAGTGAAAAACTGTTTTTT.

This clone showed up just a few times. The CDR3 reads CASSQYNKRAHEQYF. CDR3 sequence (DNA): TGCGCCAGCAGCCAATATAACAAGCGGGCGCACGAGCAGTACTTC. The chain recombines TRBV4-1 with TRBJ2-7, with a tentative D call TRBD2 (6 bases). Trimming removed 2 bases from V and 5 bases from J, with 16 bases in between. The CDR3 sequence is 15 residues long. The V gene's germline CDR1 is MGHRA and CDR2 YSYEKL.

Comments on this clone: The same CDR3 also results from other DNA sequences found in this sample. The chain couples TRBV7-8 to TRBJ2-1; the match to TRBD2 covers 8 bases. CDR1 and CDR2 from the germline V gene are SGHVS and FQNEAQ. V lost 1 base to trimming and J lost 8 bases; unmatched junction nucleotides: 13. This CDR3 region has 17 residues. The CDR3 loop is CASSLEVSGIWLYEQFF. The CDR3 nucleotides are TGTGCCAGCAGCTTAGAGGTTAGCGGGATCTGGCTCTATGAGCAGTTCTTC.

The genes are TRBV18 and TRBJ2-7, with D perhaps matching TRBD2 (5 bases). Trimming cost V 0 bases and J 6 bases, with 12 bases left between them. The CDR3 spans 14 residues. The germline gives CDR1 KGHSH, CDR2 LQKENI. In nucleotides, the CDR3 is TGTGCCAGCTCACCACCTGTCACGGGAAGCGAGCAGTACTTC. Protein product: CASSPPVTGSEQYF. The full variable domain, in which reference TRBV18 and TRBJ2-7 provide the parts outside the CDR3, is NAGVMQNPRHLVRRRGQEARLRCSPMKGHSHVYWYRQLPEEGLKFMVYLQKENIIDESGMPKERFSAEFPKEGPSILRIQQVVRGDSAAYFCASSPPVTGSEQYFGPGTRLTVT.

By sample share, this clone is medium-sized (0.01 to 0.1%). The V gene is TRBV6-1, the J gene TRBJ2-5; TRBD2 agrees at 8 bases. Germline CDR1 is MNHNS and CDR2 is SASEGT. The CDR3 has 18 amino acids. J lost 1 base, V lost 3 bases, and 13 bases had no gene match. The CDR3 DNA is TGTGCCAGCAGTGACGGGTTGGAGCGGGAGTACCGCCAAGAGACCCAGTACTTC. Its translation is CASSDGLEREYRQETQYF.

This clone was counted ten times or more. The chain has TRBV30 and TRBJ1-5; no clear D gene. The germline V gene encodes CDR1 GTSNPN and CDR2 SVGIG (reference sequence). This CDR3 region has 13 residues. The V and J ends lost 2 bases and 7 bases respectively, with 12 bases between them. The CDR3 bases are TGTGCCTGGAGTTTCGGGTCAGGACAGCCCCAGCATTTT. Translation gives CAWSFGSGQPQHF.

The CDR3 coding sequence is TGTGCCAGCAGTTACTCGCCGACAGGGAACACCGGGGAGCTGTTTTTT. It translates to CASSYSPTGNTGELFF. J is TRBJ2-2 and V is TRBV6-5; maybe TRBD1 (6 bases). The CDR3 has 16 residues. Trimming took off 0 bases at V and 1 base at J, with 9 bases between the two ends. The germline V gene has CDR1 MNHEY and CDR2 SVGAGI.

The rearrangement joins TRBV4-2 to TRBJ1-1; D call uncertain. V was shortened by 7 bases and J by 3 bases, with 12 bases between the two germline ends. CDR3 length: 13 amino acids. Germline V gene lookup returns CDR1 LGHNA and CDR2 YNFKEQ. The CDR3 DNA is TGTGCCAGCACCCGGACCGAGTACACTGAAGCTTTCTTT. This gives the protein CASTRTEYTEAFF.

In this sample, this clone turned up many times. The rearrangement joins TRBV30 to TRBJ1-2; maybe TRBD1 (6 bases). In germline, CDR1 is GTSNPN, CDR2 SVGIG (reference sequence). V was cut by 0 bases and J by 4 bases, with 9 bases left in between. The CDR3 runs to 13 residues. In DNA, the CDR3 is TGTGCCTGGAGTGTTGGGGGCCCCTATGGCTACACCTTC. Residues: CAWSVGGPYGYTF.

To note about this clone: A much larger clone lies a single base off, so this may be a read error. Other nucleotide sequences in the sample specify the same CDR3. The chain links TRBV19 to TRBJ1-5; 9 nucleotides agree with TRBD1. The CDR3 runs to 16 residues. The V gene's germline CDR1 is LNHDA and CDR2 SQIVND (reference sequence). CDR3 bases: TGTGCCAGTAGTATCTCTCCACAGGGGGCCGAGCAGCCCCAGCACTTT. Translated, it gives CASSISPQGAEQPQHF.

This clone was counted ten times or more. The chain joins TRBV7-9 to TRBJ1-1, with D uncertain. V was trimmed by 4 bases and J by 5 bases, leaving 11 bases between them. The CDR3 has 13 residues. Looked up from germline, CDR1 is SEHNR and CDR2 is FQNEAQ (reference sequence). Written as DNA, the CDR3 is TGTGCCAGCAGCTCGGAGGGAGGGACTGAAGCTTTCTTT. Protein sequence: CASSSEGGTEAFF.

The V and J genes are TRBV30 and TRBJ2-3; D gene uncertain. The CDR3 consists of 14 residues. V lost 1 base to trimming and J lost 0 bases, with 8 bases between them. Germline CDR1 is GTSNPN and CDR2 is SVGIG (reference sequence). CDR3 bases: TGTGCCTGGAGTGGGGCTCTTAGCACAGATACGCAGTATTTT. This encodes CAWSGALSTDTQYF.